This T cell receptor (beta chain) was documented in a study of blood T cell repertoires in COVID-19. For the study at large: T cells, B-cell-depleted T cells, or PBMCs provided the cDNA or gDNA that served as material.

The repertoire was sequenced with immunoSEQ multiplex PCR; TCRdb's copy has only in-frame clones and lacks some. This sample has 65,000 or so clones, with more than 75% found just once. V was cut by 3 bases and J by 2 bases, with 15 bases left in between. The CDR3 loop spans 16 amino acids. The germline V gene has CDR1 SGHTA and CDR2 FQGNSA. V and J are TRBV7-2 and TRBJ2-3; D possibly corresponds to TRBD1 (6 bases). The sequence came from a woman in her seventies with acute or convalescent COVID-19. The sample taken for sequencing was peripheral blood. CDR3 sequence reads: CASSFGGSPITDTQYF. CDR3 DNA: TGTGCCAGCAGCTTTGGGGGCTCCCCTATCACAGATACGCAGTATTTT.